This entry features one T cell receptor (beta chain) sequence. Original handling: It was from reference gene primer amplification that nucleated cell counts were estimated. Measured with immunoSEQ multiplex PCR; TCRdb has only the in-frame clones, and not every one. V and J calls plus clone size are reproduced from that table; the DNA served to infer D and trimming. The data contain roughly 230,000 clones, over 80% of them singletons. CDR3 length equals 12 residues. Trimming shortened V by 10 bases and J by 5 bases, and 14 bases separated the two germline ends. Germline V gives CDR1 MNHEY, CDR2 SVGAGI. This sample was taken from a study of blood T cell repertoires in COVID-19.

The origin of this receptor is a middle-aged man with acute or convalescent COVID-19. The sample taken for sequencing was peripheral blood. J is TRBJ1-1 and V is TRBV6-5; D is uncertain. The DNA for the CDR3 is TGTGCCATACGGGAGTACCATACTGAAGCTTTCTTT. Translation gives CAIREYHTEAFF.